This TCR beta chain was identified in a study of blood T cell repertoires in COVID-19. The overall study: Collection of acute and convalescent COVID-19 samples took place in the United States, Italy and Spain. Sample material is recorded as cDNA or gDNA derived from T cells, B-cell-depleted T cells, or PBMCs.

This table comes from immunoSEQ multiplex PCR, and its TCRdb copy is limited to in-frame clones, with some not included. Of about 270,000 clones in the sample, over 80% were seen once. J was trimmed by 3 bases and V by 3 bases; bases with no gene match: 2. The length of the CDR3 is 14 residues. The germline V gene has CDR1 ENHRY and CDR2 SYGVKD. Individuals drawn from approximately 22 US areas were about 18 to 95 years old. Participants' own reports of clinical history determined their cohort assignment. The chain uses TRBV10-3 and TRBJ1-1; 9 bases align to TRBD1. Input material: PBMCs or T cells enriched from blood (not recorded which). The source is a woman aged 30 to 39 with acute COVID-19. This CDR3 reads CAISERQGDTEAFF. The CDR3 DNA reads as TGTGCCATCAGTGAAAGACAGGGGGACACTGAAGCTTTCTTT.